This TCR beta chain was captured by sequencing in a study of cytomegalovirus exposure and HLA in healthy donors. The PCR used 60 Vbeta and 13 Jbeta primers. TCRdb keeps only in-frame clones here, not all; method: immunoSEQ multiplex PCR. The profile shows 100,000 to 150,000 clones, roughly 74% of them singletons. V was clipped by 2 bases and J by 2 bases; unmatched bases: 9. The germline gives CDR1 GTSNPN, CDR2 SVGIG (reference sequence). CDR3 length equals 16 residues. Donors were ostensibly healthy at sampling, although undocumented immune exposures were probable. As for this clone: Its specificity is unknown.

Study-wide points: In a later analysis, TCR beta V- and J-gene trimming showed a link to a missense DCLRE1C variant. Clonal expansion was found to be greater in HLA-associated TCR beta chains than in equally common others in a later analysis.

The specimen sequenced was PBMCs. The receptor's source is a male donor in good health and CMV-seronegative. The gene calls are TRBV30 and TRBJ2-7; 10 bases are a match to TRBD2. This CDR3 is CAWSPRLAGWTYEQYF. CDR3 DNA sequence: TGTGCCTGGAGTCCCCGACTAGCGGGTTGGACCTACGAGCAGTACTTC.